The rows below give T cell receptor beta chains drawn from one sample of a study of CD8+ T cells in alopecia areata. Using immunoSEQ multiplex PCR, the repertoire was profiled, and TCRdb retains in-frame clones only, with some absent. The data hold 200,000 to 250,000 clones, with under 60% observed a single time. Material: CD4+ T cells sorted from blood, obtained at week 4, from a patient treated with tofacitinib. The source is a human donor with alopecia areata. Both conserved end residues are part of each CDR3. The D gene is left open where the match is weak. Some rows mark clone size as missing; the rest say once, few, many or name a class of expanded clone.

CDR3aa | CDR3nt | v_gene | abundance | j_gene | d_gene
CASSLGHEQYF | TGTGCCAGCAGTTTAGGGCACGAGCAGTACTTC | TRBV28 | once | TRBJ2-7 | -
CASTSSYEQYF | TGTGCCAGCACCAGCTCCTACGAGCAGTACTTC | TRBV11-2 | few | TRBJ2-7 | -
CAWSGNSPLHF | TGTGCCTGGAGTGGAAACTCACCCCTCCACTTT | TRBV30 | - | TRBJ1-6 | -
CASSGGQGKGTLAKNIQYF | TGCGCCAGCAGTGGGGGACAGGGGAAGGGCACTCTAGCCAAAAACATTCAGTACTTC | TRBV10-2 | few | TRBJ2-4 | TRBD1
CASSPGLAGATDTQYF | TGTGCCAGCAGCCCAGGACTAGCGGGGGCCACAGATACGCAGTATTTT | TRBV9 | - | TRBJ2-3 | TRBD2
CASSSQGTNSPLHF | TGTGCCAGCAGCTCACAGGGCACAAATTCACCCCTCCACTTT | TRBV7-9 | - | TRBJ1-6 | -
CASSAQVRSDWTGELFF | TGTGCCAGCAGCGCCCAGGTTCGGAGTGATTGGACCGGGGAGCTGTTTTTT | TRBV9 | - | TRBJ2-2 | -
CASRERRVQPQHF | TGTGCCAGTAGGGAGCGTAGGGTTCAGCCCCAGCATTTT | TRBV19 | few | TRBJ1-5 | -
CSVALNGGDTEAFF | TGCAGCGTTGCACTCAATGGGGGCGACACTGAAGCTTTCTTT | TRBV29-1 | - | TRBJ1-1 | -
CASAWTGNTGELFF | TGTGCTAGTGCCTGGACAGGGAACACCGGGGAGCTGTTTTTT | TRBV12-5 | - | TRBJ2-2 | TRBD1
CASSPAIRGHRTDTQYF | TGCGCCAGCAGCCCGGCGATCAGAGGACACCGCACAGATACGCAGTATTTT | TRBV5-1 | - | TRBJ2-3 | -
CSVGRGKETQYF | TGCAGCGTTGGGCGAGGGAAAGAGACCCAGTACTTC | TRBV29-1 | few | TRBJ2-5 | -
CASSLSPVYNSPLHF | TGCGCCAGCAGCCTGTCCCCAGTCTATAATTCACCCCTCCACTTT | TRBV5-1 | - | TRBJ1-6 | -
CAWRVSGGPRKTQYF | TGTGCCTGGAGGGTTAGCGGGGGGCCCAGGAAGACCCAGTACTTC | TRBV30 | - | TRBJ2-5 | TRBD2
CASSDLAGFYNEQFF | TGTGCCAGCAGCGATCTAGCGGGTTTCTACAATGAGCAGTTCTTC | TRBV5-6 | few | TRBJ2-1 | TRBD2
CSASGTQNSYEQYF | TGCAGCGCCAGCGGGACCCAGAACTCCTACGAGCAGTACTTC | TRBV29-1 | - | TRBJ2-7 | TRBD2
CAWSVRRGPSEKLFF | TGTGCCTGGAGTGTACGAAGGGGGCCTAGTGAAAAACTGTTTTTT | TRBV30 | - | TRBJ1-4 | TRBD1
CASSRTGGDGYTF | TGTGCCAGCAGTCGGACAGGGGGCGATGGCTACACCTTC | TRBV2 | - | TRBJ1-2 | TRBD1
CSVDSGDSRFYGYTF | TGCAGCGTTGACTCCGGGGACAGTAGATTCTATGGCTACACCTTC | TRBV29-1 | few | TRBJ1-2 | TRBD1
CASSYGGGRFF | TGTGCCAGCAGTTATGGCGGGGGCAGGTTCTTC | TRBV6-5 | once | TRBJ2-1 | -
CASKASGETQYF | TGTGCCAGTAAAGCCAGCGGGGAGACCCAGTACTTC | TRBV19 | - | TRBJ2-5 | -
CASSPLGGGTDNEQFF | TGCGCCAGCAGCCCCCTGGGCGGGGGGACGGACAATGAGCAGTTCTTC | TRBV4-3 | - | TRBJ2-1 | TRBD2